This record looks at one T cell receptor beta chain sequence and its context. Its target is not known. The CDR3 runs to 12 residues. With V trimmed by 4 bases and J by 5 bases, 1 base remained unmatched. Germline lookup yields CDR1 LGHNA and CDR2 YSLEER. The data derive from a study of Tregs in tolerant kidney transplant recipients. Regarding the study as a whole: Expanding Tregs on activated donor B cells appeared to best identify donor-specific TCRbeta clones.

Repertoires were generated with immunoSEQ multiplex PCR, while TCRdb's copy carries only in-frame clones and drops some. The table shows about 69,000 clones, with about 89% occurring only once. Unstimulated Tregs (CD4+CD25+CD127-) and CD4+CD25- non-Tregs were sorted from PBMCs. This receptor was taken from a human donor who received a combined kidney and bone marrow transplant. This chain uses TRBV4-3 with TRBJ1-1; TRBD1 matches at 7 bases. The sample was CD4+ T cells from blood, taken before the transplant. This CDR3 is CASSRQGTEAFF. CDR3 nucleotide sequence: TGCGCCAGCAGCCGACAGGGTACTGAAGCTTTCTTT.